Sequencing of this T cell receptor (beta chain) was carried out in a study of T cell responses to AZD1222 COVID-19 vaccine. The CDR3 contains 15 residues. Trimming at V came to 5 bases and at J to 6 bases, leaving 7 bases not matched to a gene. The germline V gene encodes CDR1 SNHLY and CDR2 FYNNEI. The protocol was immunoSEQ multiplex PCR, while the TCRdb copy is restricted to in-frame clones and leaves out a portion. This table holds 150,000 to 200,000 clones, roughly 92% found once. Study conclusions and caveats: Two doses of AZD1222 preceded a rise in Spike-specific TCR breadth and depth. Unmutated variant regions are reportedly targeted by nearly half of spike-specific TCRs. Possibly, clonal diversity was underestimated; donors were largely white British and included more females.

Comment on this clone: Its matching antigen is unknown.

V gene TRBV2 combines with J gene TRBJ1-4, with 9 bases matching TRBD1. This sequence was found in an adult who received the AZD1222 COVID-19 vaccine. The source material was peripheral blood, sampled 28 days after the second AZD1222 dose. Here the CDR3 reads CASSSWGQGDEKLFF. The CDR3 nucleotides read TGTGCCAGCAGTTCCTGGGGACAGGGCGATGAAAAACTGTTTTTT.